What follows are 5 T cell receptor beta chains derived from one specimen sequenced in a study of blood T cell repertoires in COVID-19. Sequenced by immunoSEQ multiplex PCR; TCRdb stores in-frame clones only, minus some. The top ten clones hold nearly 0.55% of a sample with over 150,000 clones, approximately 91% of them seen once. Material: peripheral blood. These receptors were obtained from a man in his fifties with acute or convalescent COVID-19.

The CDR3 bases are TGTGCCAGCAGTTTACACCGGGAGGGCTATGGCTACACCTTC. It translates to CASSLHREGYGYTF. The chain joins TRBV27 to TRBJ1-2; no reliable D call. The germline V and J ends were trimmed by 2 bases and 4 bases, with 11 bases remaining between them. CDR1 is MNHEY and CDR2 is SMNVEV in the germline V gene (reference sequence). The CDR3 totals 14 residues.

The chain carries TRBV30 and TRBJ2-7; 7 bases are a match to TRBD2. The V gene end was trimmed by 2 bases and the J gene end by 6 bases; junction bases not matched to a gene: 7. Germline CDR1 is GTSNPN and CDR2 is SVGIG (reference sequence). The CDR3 has 13 residues. The CDR3 nucleotides are TGTGCCTGGAGTCCGGGACTACCCTCCGAGCAGTACTTC. Residues: CAWSPGLPSEQYF.

The count of this clone is one. This chain uses TRBV28 with TRBJ2-7, with D uncertain. Germline CDR1 reads MDHEN; CDR2 reads SYDVKM. The V gene lost 6 bases and the J gene lost 5 bases, with 14 bases spanning the gap. The length of the CDR3 is 13 residues. CDR3 bases: TGTGCCAGCAGCCACAGTGGCGCTGACGAGCAGTACGTC. It yields the protein CASSHSGADEQYV.

This CDR3 is CASSPKYAGEQYV. The CDR3 DNA sequence: TGTGCCAGCAGTCCGAAGTATGCAGGGGAGCAGTACGTC. The chain combines TRBV12-3 or TRBV12-4 with TRBJ2-7, with a possible D match to TRBD1 (5 bases). The CDR3 length is 13 residues. V was clipped by 5 bases and J by 7 bases, with 15 bases between them.

This clone appeared a single time. The chain links TRBV28 to TRBJ2-6; TRBD2 might be the D (5 bases). V was shortened by 2 bases and J by 4 bases, with 15 bases between the two germline ends. This CDR3 comprises 17 residues. CDR1 and CDR2 (germline): MDHEN, SYDVKM. CDR3 DNA sequence: TGTGCCAGCAGTTTACGGGGTCACCTTACCGGGGCCAACGTCCTGACTTTC. Translating it yields CASSLRGHLTGANVLTF. The variable domain in full, completed from reference TRBV28 and TRBJ2-6, reads DVKVTQSSRYLVKRTGEKVFLECVQDMDHENMFWYRQDPGLGLRLIYFSYDVKMKEKGDIPEGYSVSREKKERFSLILESASTNQTSMYLCASSLRGHLTGANVLTFGAGSRLTVL.